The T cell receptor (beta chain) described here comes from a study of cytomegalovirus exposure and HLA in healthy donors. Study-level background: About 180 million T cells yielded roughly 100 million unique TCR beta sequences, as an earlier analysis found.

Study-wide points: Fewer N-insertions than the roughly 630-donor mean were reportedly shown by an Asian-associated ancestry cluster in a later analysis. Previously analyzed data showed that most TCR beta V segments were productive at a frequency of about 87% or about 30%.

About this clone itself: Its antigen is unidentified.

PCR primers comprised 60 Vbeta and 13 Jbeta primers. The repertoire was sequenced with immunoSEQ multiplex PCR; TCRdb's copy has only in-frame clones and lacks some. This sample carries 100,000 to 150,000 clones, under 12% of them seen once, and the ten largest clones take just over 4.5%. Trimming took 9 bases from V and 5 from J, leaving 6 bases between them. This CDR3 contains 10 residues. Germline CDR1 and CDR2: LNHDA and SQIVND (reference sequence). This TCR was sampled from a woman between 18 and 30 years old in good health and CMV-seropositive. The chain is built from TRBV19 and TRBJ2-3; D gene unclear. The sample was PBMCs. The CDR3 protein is CASLGDTQYF. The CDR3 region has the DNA TGTGCCAGCCTAGGAGATACGCAGTATTTT.